This record concerns one T cell receptor beta chain sequence. The source of the sample is a study of shared clonotypes between healthy human individuals. Naive CD8 populations comprised CD45RO-negative cells positively selected for CCR7, excluding terminally differentiated effector memory CD45RA+ cells. Germline V gives CDR1 SQVTM, CDR2 ANQGSEA. V dropped 6 bases and J dropped 1; count of bases not matched to a gene: 4. This CDR3 has 13 residues. The assay was immunoSEQ multiplex PCR, and TCRdb's table has in-frame clones only and misses some. The table shows about 2,200,000 clones, with 90% to 95% occurring only once.

J is TRBJ1-1 and V is TRBV29-1; 8 bases line up with TRBD1. This sequence was found in a man between 18 and 35 years old in good health. Some clones in this sample may be carry-over from other donors' samples. Sequenced input: naive CD8+ T cells from PBMCs. CDR3 nucleotides: TGCAGCGTAGCGGACAGGGCGAACACTGAAGCTTTCTTT. It specifies CSVADRANTEAFF.